The T cell receptor beta chain described here comes from a study of molecular identifiers for immune sequencing clone quantification. For the study at large: Split five ways in replicates, RNA from around 20,000 or 99,000 naive CD8 cells had four portions sequenced. Study-level results: Identical TCR molecules that share a barcode could lead to an underestimation of highly expanded clone sizes.

Naive CD8 T cells, phenotype CD8+CD4-CCR7+CD45RA+, were sorted. Trimming cost V 4 bases and J 6 bases; bases outside gene matches: 1. The CDR3 totals 13 residues. Previously described methods with listed TCR primers produced the bulk TCR libraries. TCRdb reprocessed the PCR reads via MiXCR and lists one record per CDR3 protein. There are more than 450,000 distinct CDR3 sequences in the sample; around 23% occur only once, and 0.7% to 0.9% lies in the top ten. The sample holds a few counts of this clonotype. The antigen remains unidentified. The sequence came from a human donor in good health. Some libraries in this study had Jurkat cell RNA spiked in. This chain uses TRBV12-3 or TRBV12-4 with TRBJ2-1, with TRBD1 matching 9 bases. The sample taken for sequencing was naive CD8+ T cells from blood, with Jurkat cell RNA spiked in. The sample's subset: FACS-sorted CD8+CD4-CCR7+CD45RA+ naive T cells. The CDR3 coding sequence is TGTGCCAGCAGTTGGACAGGGGCCAATGAGCAGTTCTTC. This gives the protein CASSWTGANEQFF.